These 27 T cell receptor beta chains share one sample of origin, sequenced in a study of T cells after posttransplantation cyclophosphamide (dated by TCRdb to the mid-2010s). The library was produced with the immunoSEQ multiplex PCR assay. TCRdb provides this immuneACCESS table in a form limited to in-frame rearrangements. Some clones are lacking; in checked studies, under half of them reflect an unresolved V gene, and why the rest are absent is not known. In this sample the table shows approximately 1,600 clones, roughly 71% of which occur a single time. The top ten constitute about 15% of the sample. The treatment or condition label here, explained by the study, means: high-dose cyclophosphamide on days +3 and +4 as single-agent GVHD prophylaxis. Busulfan and fludarabine conditioning, a related or unrelated marrow graft, and cyclophosphamide on days +3 and +4 were given to PTCy patients. Sequencing was performed on CD4+ T cells sorted from blood, taken after allogeneic stem cell transplant with posttransplant cyclophosphamide. The receptors here all came from a female patient between 55 and 75 years old who received an allogeneic stem cell transplant from a related donor and was CMV-positive. Where a transplant has occurred, the graft donor may have supplied some of the T cells.

The J gene is TRBJ2-5, the V gene TRBV7-2; D might be TRBD2 (6 bases). With 5 bases removed from V and 6 bases from J, the gap between germline ends came to 16 bases. CDR1 and CDR2 (germline): SGHTA, FQGNSA. The CDR3 length is 14 residues. DNA for the CDR3: TGTGCCAGCAGCCCACGGAGGGCCGTGAAGACCCAGTACTTC. Amino acids: CASSPRRAVKTQYF.

The chain couples TRBV10-3 to TRBJ1-5; 10 nucleotides agree with TRBD1. This CDR3 comprises 13 residues. CDR1 is ENHRY and CDR2 is SYGVKD in the germline V gene. The junction had 3 bases not matched to a gene; V was cut back by 6 bases and J by 7 bases. CDR3 coding DNA: TGTGCCATCAGGGGACAGGGGAACCAGCCCCAGCATTTT. Translating it yields CAIRGQGNQPQHF.

This chain joins TRBV7-2 and TRBJ1-2; TRBD1 is a possible D gene (5 bases). The germline V gene has CDR1 SGHTA and CDR2 FQGNSA. Trimming pared 5 bases from V and 5 bases from J, leaving 18 bases between. This CDR3 contains 15 residues. CDR3 protein: CASSPTELFTYGYTF. The CDR3 nucleotides are TGTGCCAGCAGCCCGACAGAACTATTTACTTATGGCTACACCTTC.

This clone came up a few times. This chain connects TRBV28 to TRBJ1-2; D is unclear. In germline, CDR1 is MDHEN, CDR2 SYDVKM. The CDR3 length is 12 residues. Trimming stripped 3 bases from V and 8 bases from J, with 10 bases between. CDR3 nucleotide sequence: TGTGCCAGCAGTTTGAGGCAGAGCGGCTACACCTTC. Its protein product is CASSLRQSGYTF.

The V and J genes are TRBV6-1 and TRBJ2-3, with D perhaps matching TRBD1 (6 bases). Germline V CDR1 and CDR2: MNHNS, SASEGT. Trimming cost V 6 bases and J 0 bases, with 13 bases left between them. The CDR3 sequence is 15 residues long. The CDR3 sequence is CASSQAGASTDTQYF. In DNA, the CDR3 is TGTGCCAGCAGCCAAGCAGGGGCCAGCACAGATACGCAGTATTTT.

The rearrangement joins TRBV6-5 to TRBJ1-3, with 7 positions matching TRBD1. This CDR3 is built from 13 residues. V trimming: 7 bases; J trimming: 7 bases; junction bases outside the gene matches: 7. Germline V lookup: CDR1 MNHEY, CDR2 SVGAGI. The CDR3 coding sequence is TGTGCCAGCATCGGGACAGCCCGGAACACCATATATTTT. It encodes CASIGTARNTIYF.

As to this clone: A read error may produce the germline difference seen at one junction end. The rearrangement links TRBV30 to TRBJ1-1, with 7 bases matching TRBD1. CDR3 size: 19 residues. The germline V gene encodes CDR1 GTSNPN and CDR2 SVGIG (reference sequence). The CDR3 loop is CAWGRQGGSIRTRNTEAFF. The CDR3 coding sequence is TGTGCCTGGGGAAGACAGGGCGGAAGTATAAGGACCCGGAACACTGAAGCTTTCTTC.

The J gene is TRBJ2-3, the V gene TRBV30, with D maybe TRBD2 (7 bases). This CDR3 contains 15 residues. Germline lookup yields CDR1 GTSNPN and CDR2 SVGIG (reference sequence). Trimming removed 0 bases from V and 3 bases from J, with 13 bases in between. The CDR3: CAWSVTRGLTDTQYF. The CDR3 bases are TGTGCCTGGAGTGTTACGCGGGGGCTGACAGATACGCAGTATTTT.

The gene calls are TRBV19 and TRBJ1-1; D not resolved. This CDR3 is 16 amino acids long. Trimming removed 1 base at V and 3 bases at J, with 15 bases between. Per germline, CDR1 LNHDA and CDR2 SQIVND (reference sequence). CDR3: CASSIVGGSLDTEAFF. The CDR3, as DNA: TGTGCCAGTAGTATAGTAGGAGGCTCCTTGGACACTGAAGCTTTCTTT.

This clone was seen a single time. This rearrangement joins TRBV18 to TRBJ2-7; 10 bases agree with TRBD1. This CDR3 contains 15 residues. CDR1 is KGHSH, CDR2 LQKENI, per germline. V lost 6 bases, J lost 7 bases, and 12 bases stayed unmatched. This chain's CDR3 is CASSRGTGDVGEQYF. Written as DNA, the CDR3 is TGTGCCAGCTCCCGCGGGACAGGGGATGTTGGGGAGCAGTACTTC.

The chain couples TRBV11-2 to TRBJ2-1; 9 bases line up with TRBD2. CDR1 SGHAT and CDR2 FQNNGV come from the germline V gene. V dropped 5 bases and J dropped 5; count of bases not matched to a gene: 10. The CDR3 has 16 amino acids. The CDR3, as DNA: TGTGCCAGCAGCCCCTCCCTAGCGGGGCGGAACAATGAGCAGTTCTTC. Translated, it gives CASSPSLAGRNNEQFF. Full variable domain (rest looked up from reference TRBV11-2 and TRBJ2-1): EAGVAQSPRYKIIEKRQSVAFWCNPISGHATLYWYQQILGQGPKLLIQFQNNGVVDDSQLPKDRFSAERLKGVDSTLKIQPAKLEDSAVYLCASSPSLAGRNNEQFFGPGTRLTVL.

The gene calls are TRBV25-1 and TRBJ2-3; TRBD2 aligns across 9 bases. This CDR3 has 16 amino acids. Germline V CDR1 and CDR2: MGHDK, SYGVNS. V was clipped by 3 bases and J by 4 bases; unmatched bases: 8. In DNA form, the CDR3 reads TGTGCCAGCAGTGACAGTAGCGGGAGTACCCCAGATACGCAGTATTTT. Encoded protein: CASSDSSGSTPDTQYF.

This clone is classed as large. The chain combines TRBV5-6 with TRBJ1-4, with a possible D match to TRBD1 (6 bases). Trimming took 2 bases from V and 0 from J, leaving 8 bases between them. This CDR3 has 15 residues. Per germline, CDR1 SGHDT and CDR2 YYEEEE. DNA of the CDR3: TGTGCCAGCAGCTTACAGGGATCAACTAATGAAAAACTGTTTTTT. Translated, it gives CASSLQGSTNEKLFF. The full variable domain, rest sourced from reference TRBV5-6 and TRBJ1-4, is DAGVTQSPTHLIKTRGQQVTLRCSPKSGHDTVSWYQQALGQGPQFIFQYYEEEERQRGNFPDRFSGHQFPNYSSELNVNALLLGDSALYLCASSLQGSTNEKLFFGSGTQLSVL.

The J gene is TRBJ1-4, the V gene TRBV7-2, with a tentative D call TRBD1 (5 bases). The CDR3 spans 14 residues. CDR1 SGHTA and CDR2 FQGNSA come from the germline V gene. Deletions cut 5 bases from V and 7 bases from J, with 14 bases between. The CDR3, as DNA: TGTGCCAGCAGCCTTTTCGGGGGAGCTGAAAAACTGTTTTTT. This translates into CASSLFGGAEKLFF.

The CDR3 is CASTLGQGKGNTEAFF. DNA for the CDR3: TGTGCCAGTACCTTGGGCCAGGGAAAGGGAAACACTGAAGCTTTCTTT. This chain connects TRBV19 to TRBJ1-1, with D maybe TRBD1 (5 bases). Germline lookup yields CDR1 LNHDA and CDR2 SQIVND (reference sequence). V lost 7 bases and J 2 bases, leaving 20 bases between the germline ends. The length of the CDR3 is 16 residues.

The chain recombines TRBV20-1 with TRBJ1-2; D is ambiguous. The CDR3 spans 11 residues. The germline V gene encodes CDR1 DFQATT and CDR2 SNEGSKA (reference sequence). The ends were cut back, 3 bases at V and 5 bases at J, with 7 bases in the middle. The CDR3 here is CSASLGYGYTF. CDR3 in DNA: TGCAGTGCTAGTCTCGGGTATGGCTACACCTTC.

V gene TRBV18 combines with J gene TRBJ2-3; D gene ambiguous. Trimming took 3 bases from V and 0 from J, leaving 13 bases between them. The CDR3 loop spans 16 amino acids. In germline, CDR1 is KGHSH, CDR2 LQKENI. In DNA form, the CDR3 reads TGTGCCAGCTCACCGGAGCAGCGACTTAGCACAGATACGCAGTATTTT. Encoded protein: CASSPEQRLSTDTQYF.

A single count supports this clone. The CDR3 spells CASTTNGGYEQYF. The CDR3, as DNA: TGTGCCAGTACCACCAACGGGGGCTACGAGCAGTACTTC. The rearrangement joins TRBV19 to TRBJ2-7; D perhaps matches TRBD2 (6 bases). The V and J ends lost 7 bases and 3 bases respectively, with 13 bases between them. In germline, CDR1 is LNHDA, CDR2 SQIVND (reference sequence). The CDR3 is made up of 13 amino acids. Looking up the rest from reference TRBV19 and TRBJ2-7 gives the full variable domain: DGGITQSPKYLFRKEGQNVTLSCEQNLNHDAMYWYRQDPGQGLRLIYYSQIVNDFQKGDIAEGYSVSREKKESFPLTVTSAQKNPTAFYLCASTTNGGYEQYFGPGTRLTVT.

This clone was picked up a small number of times. The chain is built from TRBV5-1 and TRBJ1-2; D unclear. The germline gives CDR1 SGHRS, CDR2 YFSETQ. V lost 4 bases and J lost 3, with 7 bases in between. The CDR3 is 12 residues long. DNA for the CDR3: TGCGCCAGCAGCCCGGCGGACTATGGCTACACCTTC. Amino acids: CASSPADYGYTF. Based on the CDR3 plus reference TRBV5-1 and TRBJ1-2, the full variable domain is KAGVTQTPRYLIKTRGQQVTLSCSPISGHRSVSWYQQTPGQGLQFLFEYFSETQRNKGNFPGRFSGRQFSNSRSEMNVSTLELGDSALYLCASSPADYGYTFGSGTRLTVV.

The genes are TRBV2 and TRBJ2-7; 8 nucleotides line up with TRBD1. The CDR3 totals 12 residues. CDR1 is SNHLY and CDR2 is FYNNEI in the germline V gene. J gave up 4 bases and V 5 bases, and 1 base lay outside the gene matches. CDR3 coding DNA: TGTGCCAGCAGTAGGACAGGGTACGAGCAGTACTTC. Translated: CASSRTGYEQYF.

This sequence joins TRBV28 and TRBJ2-1; possibly TRBD2 for D (6 bases). This CDR3 is built from 13 residues. Per germline, CDR1 MDHEN and CDR2 SYDVKM. V lost 5 bases and J 10 bases, leaving 15 bases between the germline ends. CDR3 in amino acids: CASSPTRISEQFF. CDR3 bases: TGTGCCAGCAGTCCGACTAGGATAAGCGAGCAGTTCTTC.

The chain joins TRBV19 to TRBJ2-5; 10 nucleotides match TRBD2. The J call may not be correct, given that the DNA end is closer to TRBJ2-7. CDR1 LNHDA and CDR2 SQIVND come from the germline V gene (reference sequence). CDR3 length: 12 amino acids. DNA of the CDR3: TGTGCCACAAGCGGGAGGGCTTACGAGCAGTACTTC. The encoded protein is CATSGRAYEQYF.

The rearrangement uses TRBV15 and TRBJ2-1; 8 nucleotides match TRBD1. This CDR3 contains 16 residues. V was pared by 2 bases and J by 5 bases, with 8 bases of the junction left unmatched. Germline loops: CDR1 LNHNV, CDR2 YYDKDF (reference sequence). The CDR3 sequence: CATSRPGQGQNNEQFF. The CDR3 nucleotides are TGTGCCACCAGCAGACCCGGACAGGGCCAAAACAATGAGCAGTTCTTC.

The chain has TRBV10-3 and TRBJ2-3; D is perhaps TRBD1 (6 bases). V lost 6 bases to trimming and J lost 2 bases, with 12 bases between them. From germline, CDR1 is ENHRY and CDR2 SYGVKD. The CDR3 has 14 amino acids. CDR3 in DNA: TGTGCCATCAGCGGACAGAGCTTCACAGATACGCAGTATTTT. It codes for CAISGQSFTDTQYF.

The chain combines TRBV30 with TRBJ2-5; D unclear. The length of the CDR3 is 12 residues. The germline CDR1 and CDR2 sequences are GTSNPN and SVGIG (reference sequence). With 2 bases removed from V and 1 base from J, the gap between germline ends came to 5 bases. This chain's CDR3 is CAWSWSQETQYF. The CDR3 DNA sequence: TGTGCCTGGAGTTGGAGCCAAGAGACCCAGTACTTC.

The chain has TRBV9 and TRBJ1-1, with a weak D call TRBD1 (5 bases). Per germline, CDR1 SGDLS and CDR2 YYNGEE. Deletions cut 4 bases from V and 13 bases from J, with 17 bases between. This CDR3 contains 12 residues. The CDR3 reads CASSPPLEGFFF. The DNA of the CDR3 is TGTGCCAGCAGCCCTCCCCTGGAGGGGTTTTTCTTT.

V usage is TRBV6-6 and J usage is TRBJ2-5, with TRBD2 matching 15 bases. The length of the CDR3 is 15 residues. Germline CDR1 reads MNHNY; CDR2 reads SVGAGI (reference sequence). Trimming at V came to 7 bases and at J to 2 bases, leaving 2 bases not matched to a gene. The CDR3 nucleotides are TGTGCCAGCAAGGGACTAGCGGGGGGACAAGAGACCCAGTACTTC. It codes for CASKGLAGGQETQYF.